The T cell receptor (beta chain) described here comes from a study of blood T cell repertoires in COVID-19. V gave up 1 base and J gave up 6 bases, with 18 bases separating them. Germline V CDR1 and CDR2: SGHTA, FQGTGA. CDR3 length equals 17 residues. As processed by the authors: Reference gene primer amplification in the assay estimated nucleated cell counts. The data were produced by immunoSEQ multiplex PCR, yet TCRdb's version contains in-frame clones alone and is incomplete. For V, J and clone size, that table is used; D and trimming come from the DNA. Of about 67,000 clones listed, around 87% are singletons.

Sequencing was performed on peripheral blood. The clonotype comes from a man aged 45 to 65 with active COVID-19. The rearrangement uses TRBV7-3 and TRBJ2-2; TRBD2 is a possible D gene (5 bases). The CDR3 DNA reads TGTGCCAGCAGCTTAAAAGCGATCGAGGGTTCGGCCGGGGAGCTGTTTTTT. Its translation is CASSLKAIEGSAGELFF.